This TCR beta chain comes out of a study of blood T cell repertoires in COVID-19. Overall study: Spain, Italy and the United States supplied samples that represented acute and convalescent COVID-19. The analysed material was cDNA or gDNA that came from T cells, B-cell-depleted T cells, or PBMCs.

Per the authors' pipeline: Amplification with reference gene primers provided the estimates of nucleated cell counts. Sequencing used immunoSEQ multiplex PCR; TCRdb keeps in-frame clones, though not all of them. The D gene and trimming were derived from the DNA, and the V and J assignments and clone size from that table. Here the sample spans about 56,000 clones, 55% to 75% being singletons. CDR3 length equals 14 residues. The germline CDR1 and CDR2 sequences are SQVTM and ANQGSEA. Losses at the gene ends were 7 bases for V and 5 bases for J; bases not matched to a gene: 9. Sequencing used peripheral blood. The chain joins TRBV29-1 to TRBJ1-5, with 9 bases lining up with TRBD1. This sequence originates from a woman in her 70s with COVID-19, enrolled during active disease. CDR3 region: CSATGQGADQPQHF. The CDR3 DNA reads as TGCAGCGCGACGGGACAGGGAGCGGATCAGCCCCAGCATTTT.